This T cell receptor (beta chain) was sequenced for a study of cytomegalovirus exposure and HLA in healthy donors. Germline CDR1 reads SGHDT; CDR2 reads YYEEEE. The CDR3 consists of 16 residues. The V end was cut by 0 bases, the J end by 5 bases, with 15 bases between. Primers included in the PCR were 60 Vbeta and 13 Jbeta primers. Generated by immunoSEQ multiplex PCR, the TCRdb table keeps only in-frame clones and is missing some. The sample spans over 100,000 clones; the ten largest clones claim about 1.5%. All the people who gave samples were healthy bone marrow donors. At collection, donors were nominally healthy, but unrecorded immune exposures were probable. To note about this clone: The target antigen is unknown.

Findings of the study overall: Data from an earlier analysis indicated that most TCR beta V segments were productive either about 90% or about 30% of the time. Upon later analysis, TCR association rates were observed to vary by HLA locus, being highest for DRB1 and lowest for HLA-C.

The chain employs TRBV5-6 and TRBJ2-1; perhaps TRBD1 as D (6 bases). Sample: PBMCs. The source of this sequence is a woman in her forties in good health and CMV-seropositive. CDR3 coding DNA: TGTGCCAGCAGCTTGGCCGGCGCAGGGGTCCACAATGAGCAGTTCTTC. It yields the protein CASSLAGAGVHNEQFF.